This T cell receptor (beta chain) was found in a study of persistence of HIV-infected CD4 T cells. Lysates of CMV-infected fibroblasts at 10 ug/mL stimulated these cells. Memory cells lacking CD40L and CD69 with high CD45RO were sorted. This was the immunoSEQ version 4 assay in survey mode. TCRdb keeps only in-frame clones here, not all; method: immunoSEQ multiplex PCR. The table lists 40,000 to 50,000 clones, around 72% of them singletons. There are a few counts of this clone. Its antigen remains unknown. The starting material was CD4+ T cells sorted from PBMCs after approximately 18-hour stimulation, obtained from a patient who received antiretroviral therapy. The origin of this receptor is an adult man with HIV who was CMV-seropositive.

The CDR3 region is CAWRGATNYGYTF. The CDR3 DNA is TGTGCCTGGAGAGGGGCTACTAACTATGGCTACACCTTC. The chain employs TRBV30 and TRBJ1-2; D might be TRBD1 (5 bases). This CDR3 is 13 amino acids long. V was trimmed by 3 bases and J by 0 bases, leaving 8 bases between them. Germline loops: CDR1 GTSNPN, CDR2 SVGIG (reference sequence).